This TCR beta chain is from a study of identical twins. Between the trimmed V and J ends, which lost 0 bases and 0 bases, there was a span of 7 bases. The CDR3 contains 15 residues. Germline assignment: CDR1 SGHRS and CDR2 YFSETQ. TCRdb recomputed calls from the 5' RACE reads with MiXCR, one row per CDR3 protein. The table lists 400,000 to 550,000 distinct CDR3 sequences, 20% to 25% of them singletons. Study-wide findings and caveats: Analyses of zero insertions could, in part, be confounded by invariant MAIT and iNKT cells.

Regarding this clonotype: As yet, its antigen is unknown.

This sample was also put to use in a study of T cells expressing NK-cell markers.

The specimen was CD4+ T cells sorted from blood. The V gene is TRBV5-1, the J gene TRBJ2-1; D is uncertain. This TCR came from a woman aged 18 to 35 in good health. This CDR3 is CASSLAQPSYNEQFF. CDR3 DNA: TGCGCCAGCAGCTTGGCGCAGCCCTCCTACAATGAGCAGTTCTTC.